This is a list of T cell receptor beta chains from one sample in a study of early T cells in non-severe SARS-CoV-2 infection. Each CDR3 protein is one row after TCRdb ran MiXCR on the 5' RACE reads. The sample has tens of thousands of distinct CDR3 sequences, more than 9.5% seen once. Source material: whole blood. These TCRs come from an adult who was a healthcare worker with PCR-confirmed SARS-CoV-2 infection or an uninfected control (not recorded which). The CDR3 runs from the conserved cysteine through the conserved F or W. D genes are given only for firm matches. Clone size is shown for a subset of rows, as once, few, many or a class of expanded clone.

clone_size | cdr3_length | j_call | d_call | v_call | cdr3_aa | cdr3_nt
- | 15 | TRBJ1-6 | - | TRBV29-1 | CSVGRTHSYNSPLHF | TGCAGCGTTGGGAGGACACATAGCTATAATTCACCCCTCCACTTT
many | 15 | TRBJ1-2 | TRBD1 | TRBV6-4 | CASSEAPGGRYGYTF | TGTGCCAGCAGTGAAGCCCCAGGGGGGCGTTATGGCTACACCTTC
- | 17 | TRBJ1-2 | TRBD1 | TRBV4-3 | CASSQDHYRGVNYGYTF | TGCGCCAGCAGCCAGGACCACTACAGGGGTGTTAACTATGGCTACACCTTC
many | 15 | TRBJ2-5 | - | TRBV7-2 | CASSPMDRNQGPQYF | TGTGCCAGCAGCCCAATGGACAGAAATCAAGGGCCCCAGTACTTC
- | 14 | TRBJ1-2 | - | TRBV20-1 | CSARFTRGGYGYTF | TGCAGTGCTAGATTCACACGGGGGGGCTATGGCTACACCTTC
few | 14 | TRBJ1-1 | - | TRBV6-5 | CASSYWGENTEAFF | TGTGCCAGCAGTTACTGGGGGGAAAACACTGAAGCTTTCTTT
- | 15 | TRBJ1-1 | - | TRBV4-3 | CASSQEARGYTEAFF | TGCGCCAGCAGCCAAGAGGCCAGGGGTTACACTGAAGCTTTCTTT
- | 19 | TRBJ1-1 | - | TRBV24-1 | CATSDLHPNCSLGGTEAFF | TGTGCCACCAGTGATTTGCACCCTAACTGCTCTCTTGGGGGCACTGAAGCTTTCTTT
many | 14 | TRBJ2-3 | TRBD2 | TRBV20-1 | CSAWTSGGSDTQYF | TGCAGTGCTTGGACTAGCGGGGGGTCAGATACGCAGTATTTT
- | 18 | TRBJ1-1 | - | TRBV4-3 | CASSQSHIGRGPTWEAFF | TGCGCCAGCAGCCAGTCCCATATAGGCAGGGGACCCACCTGGGAAGCTTTCTTT
few | 11 | TRBJ2-1 | - | TRBV7-2 | CASSFANEQFF | TGTGCCAGCAGCTTTGCGAATGAGCAGTTCTTC
many | 14 | TRBJ2-1 | - | TRBV10-3 | CAISPITGSNEQFF | TGTGCCATCAGCCCCATAACAGGGTCCAATGAGCAGTTCTTC
many | 16 | TRBJ2-2 | TRBD2 | TRBV3-1 | CASSLGLAANTGELFF | TGTGCCAGCAGCCTGGGACTAGCGGCGAACACCGGGGAGCTGTTTTTT